The clone carrying this T cell receptor beta chain was recorded many times. The antigen is not known. The V gene lost 5 bases and the J gene lost 1 base, with 8 bases spanning the gap. The CDR3 is 13 amino acids. Looked up from germline, CDR1 is MDHEN and CDR2 is SYDVKM. This specimen comes from a study of Graves' ophthalmopathy and Graves' hyperthyroidism. In this cohort, patients with other autoimmune diseases, uncontrolled infections, pregnancy or lactation were excluded. Orbital computed tomography, together with clinical symptoms, serum thyroxine, TRAb and thyroid ultrasound, was used for diagnosis. From RNA, the CDR3 regions of TCR beta chains were amplified and sequenced. After a first-round RT-PCR with HTBI primers, a second-round multiplex PCR was run. TCRdb itself ran the multiplex PCR reads through MiXCR, one entry per CDR3 protein. The sample carries some 410,000 distinct CDR3 sequences, 20% to 25% recorded once.

Findings of the study overall: Most thyroid clonotypes with frequency above 0.001 were detected in blood too.

The sequence derives from a woman aged 18-29 years with stable Graves' hyperthyroidism. The sample consisted of peripheral blood. This chain uses TRBV28 with TRBJ2-5; D is ambiguous. In DNA, the CDR3 is TGTGCCAGCAGTACCACCTCCCAAGAGACCCAGTACTTC. This encodes CASSTTSQETQYF. Based on the CDR3 plus reference TRBV28 and TRBJ2-5, the full variable domain is DVKVTQSSRYLVKRTGEKVFLECVQDMDHENMFWYRQDPGLGLRLIYFSYDVKMKEKGDIPEGYSVSREKKERFSLILESASTNQTSMYLCASSTTSQETQYFGPGTRLLVL.